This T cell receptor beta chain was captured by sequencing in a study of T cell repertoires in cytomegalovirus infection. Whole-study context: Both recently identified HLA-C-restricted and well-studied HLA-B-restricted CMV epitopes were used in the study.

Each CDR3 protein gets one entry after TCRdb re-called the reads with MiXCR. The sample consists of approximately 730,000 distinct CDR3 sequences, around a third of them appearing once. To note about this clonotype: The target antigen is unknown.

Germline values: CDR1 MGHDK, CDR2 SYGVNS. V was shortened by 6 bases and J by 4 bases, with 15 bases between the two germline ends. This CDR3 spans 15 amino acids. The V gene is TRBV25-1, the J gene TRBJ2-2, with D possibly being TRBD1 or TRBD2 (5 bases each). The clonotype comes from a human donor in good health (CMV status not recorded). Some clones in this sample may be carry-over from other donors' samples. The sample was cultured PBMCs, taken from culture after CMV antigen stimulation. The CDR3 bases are TGTGCCAGCAGAGGCGAGTGGGGGACCACCGGGGAGCTGTTTTTT. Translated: CASRGEWGTTGELFF.